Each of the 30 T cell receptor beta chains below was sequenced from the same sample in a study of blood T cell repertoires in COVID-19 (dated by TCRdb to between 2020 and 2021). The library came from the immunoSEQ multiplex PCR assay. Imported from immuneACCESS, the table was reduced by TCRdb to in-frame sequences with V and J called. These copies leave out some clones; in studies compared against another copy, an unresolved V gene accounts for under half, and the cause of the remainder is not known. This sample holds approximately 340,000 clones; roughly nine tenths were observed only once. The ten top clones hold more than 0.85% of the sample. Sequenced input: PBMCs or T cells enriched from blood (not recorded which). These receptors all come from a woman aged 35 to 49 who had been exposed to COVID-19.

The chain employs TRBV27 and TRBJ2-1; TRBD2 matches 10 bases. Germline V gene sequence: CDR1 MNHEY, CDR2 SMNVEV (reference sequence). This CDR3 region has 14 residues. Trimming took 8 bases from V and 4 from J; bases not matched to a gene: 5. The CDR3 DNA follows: TGTGCCAGCTTCAGCGGGAGGGAATACAATGAGCAGTTCTTC. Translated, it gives CASFSGREYNEQFF.

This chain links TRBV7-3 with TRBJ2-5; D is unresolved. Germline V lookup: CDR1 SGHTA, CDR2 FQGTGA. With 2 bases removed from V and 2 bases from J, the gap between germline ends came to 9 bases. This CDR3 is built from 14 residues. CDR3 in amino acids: CASSLGGSQETQYF. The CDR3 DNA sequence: TGTGCCAGCAGCTTAGGCGGTAGTCAAGAGACCCAGTACTTC.

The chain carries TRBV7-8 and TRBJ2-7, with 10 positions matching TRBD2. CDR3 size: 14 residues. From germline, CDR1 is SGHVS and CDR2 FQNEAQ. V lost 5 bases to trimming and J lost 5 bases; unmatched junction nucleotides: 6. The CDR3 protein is CASSQSGRANEQYF. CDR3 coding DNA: TGTGCCAGCAGCCAAAGCGGGAGGGCCAACGAGCAGTACTTC.

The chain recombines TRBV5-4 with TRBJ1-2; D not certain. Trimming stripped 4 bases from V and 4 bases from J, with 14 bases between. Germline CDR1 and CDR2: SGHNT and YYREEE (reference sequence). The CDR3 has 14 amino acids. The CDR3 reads CASSAQRESYGYTF. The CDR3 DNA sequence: TGTGCCAGCAGCGCACAGAGGGAGAGCTATGGCTACACCTTC.

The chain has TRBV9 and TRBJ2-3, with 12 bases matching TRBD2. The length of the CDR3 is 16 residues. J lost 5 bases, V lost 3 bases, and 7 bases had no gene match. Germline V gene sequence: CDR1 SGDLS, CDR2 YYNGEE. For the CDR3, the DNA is TGTGCCAGCAGCGCTTCTAGCGGGGGGGCTCGAGATACGCAGTATTTT. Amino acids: CASSASSGGARDTQYF. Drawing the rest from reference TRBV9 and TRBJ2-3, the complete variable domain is DSGVTQTPKHLITATGQRVTLRCSPRSGDLSVYWYQQSLDQGLQFLIQYYNGEERAKGNILERFSAQQFPDLHSELNLSSLELGDSALYFCASSASSGGARDTQYFGPGTRLTVL.

The CDR3 protein is CASSPSAGGKAFF. CDR3 DNA sequence: TGTGCCAGCAGTCCTTCCGCGGGGGGGAAAGCTTTCTTT. V gene TRBV6-5 combines with J gene TRBJ1-1, with D tentatively TRBD1 (5 bases). Trimming pared 5 bases from V and 9 bases from J, leaving 16 bases between. The CDR3 is 13 residues long. The germline V gene has CDR1 MNHEY and CDR2 SVGAGI.

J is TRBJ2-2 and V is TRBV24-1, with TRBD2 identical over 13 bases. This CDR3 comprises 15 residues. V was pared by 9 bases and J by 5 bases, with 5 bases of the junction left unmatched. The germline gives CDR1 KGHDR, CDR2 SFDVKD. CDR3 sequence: CATALTSGRTGELFF. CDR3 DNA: TGTGCCACCGCACTGACTAGCGGGAGGACCGGGGAGCTGTTTTTT.

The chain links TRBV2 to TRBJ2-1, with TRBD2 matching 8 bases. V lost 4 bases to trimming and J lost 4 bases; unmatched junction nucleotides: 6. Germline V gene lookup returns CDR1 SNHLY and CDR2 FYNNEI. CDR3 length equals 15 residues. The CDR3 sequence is CASSVGSGGYNEQFF. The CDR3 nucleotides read TGTGCCAGCAGTGTTGGCAGCGGGGGTTACAATGAGCAGTTCTTC. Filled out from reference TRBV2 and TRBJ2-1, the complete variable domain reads EPEVTQTPSHQVTQMGQEVILRCVPISNHLYFYWYRQILGQKVEFLVSFYNNEISEKSEIFDDQFSVERPDGSNFTLKIRSTKLEDSAMYFCASSVGSGGYNEQFFGPGTRLTVL.

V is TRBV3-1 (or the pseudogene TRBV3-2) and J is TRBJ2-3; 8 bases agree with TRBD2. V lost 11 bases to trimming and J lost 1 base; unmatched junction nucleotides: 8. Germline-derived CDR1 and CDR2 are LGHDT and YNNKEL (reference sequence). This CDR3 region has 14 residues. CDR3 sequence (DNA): TGTGCCGGGGGGGCTAGCGGGCGCACAGATACGCAGTATTTT. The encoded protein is CAGGASGRTDTQYF.

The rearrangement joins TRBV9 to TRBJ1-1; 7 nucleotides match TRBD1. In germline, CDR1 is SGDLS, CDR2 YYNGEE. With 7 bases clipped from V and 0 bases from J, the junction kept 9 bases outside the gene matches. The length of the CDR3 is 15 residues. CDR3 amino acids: CASGRDSYMNTEAFF. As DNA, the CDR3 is TGTGCCAGCGGCCGGGACAGTTACATGAACACTGAAGCTTTCTTT. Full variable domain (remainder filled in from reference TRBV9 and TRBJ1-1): DSGVTQTPKHLITATGQRVTLRCSPRSGDLSVYWYQQSLDQGLQFLIQYYNGEERAKGNILERFSAQQFPDLHSELNLSSLELGDSALYFCASGRDSYMNTEAFFGQGTRLTVV.

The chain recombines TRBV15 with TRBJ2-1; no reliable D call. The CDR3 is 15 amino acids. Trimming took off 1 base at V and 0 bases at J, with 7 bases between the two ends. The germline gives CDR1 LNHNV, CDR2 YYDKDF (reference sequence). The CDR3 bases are TGTGCCACCAGCAGAGTAATTAACTCCTACAATGAGCAGTTCTTC. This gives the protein CATSRVINSYNEQFF.

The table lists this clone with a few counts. This chain's CDR3 is CASSGRIYGYTF. The CDR3 bases are TGTGCCAGCAGTGGGAGAATCTATGGCTACACCTTC. The chain employs TRBV6-2 or TRBV6-3 and TRBJ1-2; D not resolved. CDR1 and CDR2 (germline): MNHEY, SVGEGT. The ends were cut back, 5 bases at V and 4 bases at J, with 8 bases in the middle. This CDR3 is 12 amino acids long.

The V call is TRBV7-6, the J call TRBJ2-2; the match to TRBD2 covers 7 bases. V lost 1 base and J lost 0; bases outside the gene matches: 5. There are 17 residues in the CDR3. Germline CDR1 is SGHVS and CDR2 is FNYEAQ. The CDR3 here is CASSLVASGTNTGELFF. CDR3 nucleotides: TGTGCCAGCAGCTTAGTGGCTAGCGGCACGAACACCGGGGAGCTGTTTTTT.

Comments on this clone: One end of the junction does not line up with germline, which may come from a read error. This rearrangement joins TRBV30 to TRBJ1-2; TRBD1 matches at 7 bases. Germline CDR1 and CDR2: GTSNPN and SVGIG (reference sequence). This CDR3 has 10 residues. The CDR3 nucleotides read TGTGCCTGGAGTGGACAGGGAATGGTCTTC. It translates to CAWSGQGMVF.

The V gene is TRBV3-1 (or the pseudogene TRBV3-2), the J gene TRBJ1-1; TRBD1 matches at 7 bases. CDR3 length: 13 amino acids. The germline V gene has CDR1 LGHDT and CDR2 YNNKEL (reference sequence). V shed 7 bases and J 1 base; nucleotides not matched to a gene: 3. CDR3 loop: CASIRTGNTEAFF. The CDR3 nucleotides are TGTGCCAGCATTAGGACAGGGAACACTGAAGCTTTCTTT.

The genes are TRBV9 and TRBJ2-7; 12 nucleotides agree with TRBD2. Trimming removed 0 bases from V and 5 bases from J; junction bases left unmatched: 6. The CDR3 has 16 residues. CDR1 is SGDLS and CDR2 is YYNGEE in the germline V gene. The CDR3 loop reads CASSVGRLAGVDEQYF. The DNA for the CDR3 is TGTGCCAGCAGCGTAGGGAGACTAGCGGGAGTAGACGAGCAGTACTTC.

In DNA form, the CDR3 reads TGTGCCAGCAGCCAGACCCCACTAGCGGGGCAAGAGACCCAGTACTTC. This gives the protein CASSQTPLAGQETQYF. The V call is TRBV5-6, the J call TRBJ2-5; 10 nucleotides match TRBD2. Germline trimming cut 4 bases from V and 2 bases from J; bases unmatched to any gene: 8. Germline V gene sequence: CDR1 SGHDT, CDR2 YYEEEE. CDR3 length equals 16 residues.

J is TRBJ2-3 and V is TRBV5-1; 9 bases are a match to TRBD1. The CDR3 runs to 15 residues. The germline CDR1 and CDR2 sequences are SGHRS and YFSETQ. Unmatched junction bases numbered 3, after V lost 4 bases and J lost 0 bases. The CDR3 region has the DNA TGCGCCAGCAGCCAGGACAGGGGTAGCACAGATACGCAGTATTTT. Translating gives CASSQDRGSTDTQYF.

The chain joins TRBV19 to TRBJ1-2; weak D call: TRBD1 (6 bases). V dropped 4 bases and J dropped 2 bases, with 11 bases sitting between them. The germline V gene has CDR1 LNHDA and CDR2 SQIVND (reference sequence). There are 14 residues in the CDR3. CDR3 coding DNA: TGTGCCAGTAGTACCGGGACATCGAACTATGGCTACACCTTC. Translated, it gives CASSTGTSNYGYTF.

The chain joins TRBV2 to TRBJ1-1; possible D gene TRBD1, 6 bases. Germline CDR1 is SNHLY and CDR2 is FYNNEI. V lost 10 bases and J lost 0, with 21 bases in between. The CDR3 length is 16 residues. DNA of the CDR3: TGTGCCACCAAGAGGGAGGGGGAGTTAATGAACACTGAAGCTTTCTTT. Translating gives CATKREGELMNTEAFF.

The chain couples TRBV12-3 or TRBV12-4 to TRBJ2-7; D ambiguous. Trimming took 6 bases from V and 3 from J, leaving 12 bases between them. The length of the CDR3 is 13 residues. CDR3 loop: CASSSHTFYEQYF. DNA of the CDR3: TGTGCCAGCAGCTCACATACGTTCTACGAGCAGTACTTC.

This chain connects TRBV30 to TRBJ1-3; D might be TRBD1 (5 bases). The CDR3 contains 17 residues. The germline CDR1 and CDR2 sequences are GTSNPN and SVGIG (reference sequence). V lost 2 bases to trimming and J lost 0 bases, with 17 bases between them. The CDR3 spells CAWSFRGDLRSGNTIYF. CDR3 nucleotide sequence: TGTGCCTGGAGTTTTAGGGGTGACCTCCGCTCTGGAAACACCATATATTTT.

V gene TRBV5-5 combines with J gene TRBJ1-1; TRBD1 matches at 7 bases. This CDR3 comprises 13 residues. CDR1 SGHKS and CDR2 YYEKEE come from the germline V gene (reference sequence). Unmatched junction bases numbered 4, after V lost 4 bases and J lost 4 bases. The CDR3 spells CASSPTGTTEAFF. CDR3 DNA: TGTGCCAGCAGCCCGACAGGGACCACTGAAGCTTTCTTT.

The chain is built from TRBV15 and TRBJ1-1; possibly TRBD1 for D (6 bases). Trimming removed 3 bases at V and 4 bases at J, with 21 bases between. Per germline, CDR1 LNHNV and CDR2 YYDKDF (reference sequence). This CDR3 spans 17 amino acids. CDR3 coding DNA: TGTGCCACCAGCAGGGTTGACATGGGGGTGACAGGCACTGAAGCTTTCTTT. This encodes CATSRVDMGVTGTEAFF. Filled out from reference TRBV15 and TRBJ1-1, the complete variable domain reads DAMVIQNPRYQVTQFGKPVTLSCSQTLNHNVMYWYQQKSSQAPKLLFHYYDKDFNNEADTPDNFQSRRPNTSFCFLDIRSPGLGDTAMYLCATSRVDMGVTGTEAFFGQGTRLTVV.

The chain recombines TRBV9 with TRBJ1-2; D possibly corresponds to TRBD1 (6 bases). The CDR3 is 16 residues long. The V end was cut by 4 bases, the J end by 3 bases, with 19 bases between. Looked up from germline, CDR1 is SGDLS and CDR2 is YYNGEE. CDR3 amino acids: CASSPAGAQGHYGYTF. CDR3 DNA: TGTGCCAGCAGCCCAGCAGGGGCTCAGGGGCACTATGGCTACACCTTC. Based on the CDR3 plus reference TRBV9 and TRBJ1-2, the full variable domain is DSGVTQTPKHLITATGQRVTLRCSPRSGDLSVYWYQQSLDQGLQFLIQYYNGEERAKGNILERFSAQQFPDLHSELNLSSLELGDSALYFCASSPAGAQGHYGYTFGSGTRLTVV.

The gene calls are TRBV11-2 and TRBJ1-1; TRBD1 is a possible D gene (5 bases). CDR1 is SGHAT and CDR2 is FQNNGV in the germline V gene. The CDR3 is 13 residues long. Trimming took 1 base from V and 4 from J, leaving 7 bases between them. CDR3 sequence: CASSLVGATEAFF. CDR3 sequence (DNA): TGTGCCAGCAGCTTAGTTGGGGCCACTGAAGCTTTCTTT.

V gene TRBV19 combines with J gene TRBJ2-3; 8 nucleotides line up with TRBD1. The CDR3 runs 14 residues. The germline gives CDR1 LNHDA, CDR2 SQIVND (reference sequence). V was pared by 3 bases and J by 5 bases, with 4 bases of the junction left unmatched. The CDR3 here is CASSMGQAKDTQYF. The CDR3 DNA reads TGTGCCAGTAGTATGGGACAGGCAAAAGATACGCAGTATTTT.

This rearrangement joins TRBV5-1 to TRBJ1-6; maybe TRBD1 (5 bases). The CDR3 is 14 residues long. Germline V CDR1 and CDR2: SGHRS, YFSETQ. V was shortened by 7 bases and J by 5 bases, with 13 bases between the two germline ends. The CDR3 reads CASHLGTDNSPLHF. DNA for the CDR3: TGCGCCAGCCATCTCGGGACTGATAATTCACCCCTCCACTTT. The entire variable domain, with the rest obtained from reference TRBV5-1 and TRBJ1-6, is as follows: KAGVTQTPRYLIKTRGQQVTLSCSPISGHRSVSWYQQTPGQGLQFLFEYFSETQRNKGNFPGRFSGRQFSNSRSEMNVSTLELGDSALYLCASHLGTDNSPLHFGNGTRLTVT.

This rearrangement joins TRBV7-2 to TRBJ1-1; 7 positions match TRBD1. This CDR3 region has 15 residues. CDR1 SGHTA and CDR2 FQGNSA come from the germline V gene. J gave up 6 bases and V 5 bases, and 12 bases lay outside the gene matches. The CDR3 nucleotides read TGTGCCAGCAGCGACACAGGGGCTCTGGGCCCTGAAGCTTTCTTT. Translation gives CASSDTGALGPEAFF.

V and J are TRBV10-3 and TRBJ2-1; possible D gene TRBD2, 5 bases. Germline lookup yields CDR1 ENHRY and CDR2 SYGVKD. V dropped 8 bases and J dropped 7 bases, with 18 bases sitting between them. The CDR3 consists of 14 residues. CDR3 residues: CAISRVTRSNEQFF. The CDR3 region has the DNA TGTGCCATCTCCCGGGTAACTAGGTCAAATGAGCAGTTCTTC.